This T cell receptor beta chain is from a study of T-cell memory formation after mild COVID-19. Each CDR3 protein gets one entry after TCRdb re-called the 5' RACE reads with MiXCR. Among 150,000 or so distinct CDR3 sequences listed, around 13% were seen once. In its sample, this clonotype is medium-sized. Trimming shortened V by 5 bases and J by 7 bases, and 15 bases separated the two germline ends. Per the germline V gene, CDR1 is SEHNR and CDR2 is FQNEAQ (reference sequence). This CDR3 is built from 14 residues. Sequencing input: PBMCs or a T cell subset sorted from them (not recorded which). The TCR was taken from an adult woman who had mild COVID-19 (a few samples of this study predate the infection). Cell type and time point are not known. The chain joins TRBV7-9 to TRBJ2-1; weak D call: TRBD2 (6 bases). CDR3 loop: CASSPGLARNEQFF. Here the CDR3 DNA reads TGTGCCAGCAGCCCGGGACTGGCTAGGAATGAGCAGTTCTTC.